This T cell receptor beta chain was captured by sequencing in a study of spatial heterogeneity in lung cancer. Germline V CDR1 and CDR2: MNHEY, SVGAGI. CDR3 length: 14 residues. V lost 11 bases, J lost 4 bases, and 20 bases lay in between. Noted time point: sample taken at primary tumor resection. The authors sequenced whole RNA from tumor, nontumor lung or frozen PBMC without sorting. TCRdb called the 5' RACE reads again in MiXCR, with one record for every CDR3 protein. The data hold tens of thousands of distinct CDR3 sequences, with roughly 12% observed a single time. This clonotype came up many times.

The genes are TRBV6-5 and TRBJ1-1, with D possibly being TRBD1 (5 bases). The sequencing here drew on PBMCs, taken at surgery. The TCR sequence derives from a male donor with early-stage non-small cell lung cancer. The CDR3 region has the DNA TGTGCCGTCCTAGAAAGACAGCAAGGCACTGAAGCTTTCTTT. Translated: CAVLERQQGTEAFF.